This entry lists 6 T cell receptor beta chains sequenced from one sample in a study of Ad26.COV2.S vaccination and SARS-CoV-2 variants (dated by TCRdb to the early 2020s). Receptors were amplified or captured by the immunoSEQ multiplex PCR assay. TCRdb obtained this table from immuneACCESS and retained in-frame rearrangements with V and J assigned. These tables miss some clones; where compared with another copy, unresolved V genes account for less than half of the shortfall, and the remainder is unexplained. The sample has 400,000 to 450,000 clones on record, 80% to 95% of them singletons. The ten largest clones add up to about 12% of the sample. The sample's treatment or condition label, in plain terms: 15 to 20 received Ad26.COV2.S at low or high dose, single or two shots; about 5 received placebo; per-sample allocation not given. Repertoires of vaccine and placebo recipients were sequenced from samples taken on day 63 after the first injection.

The source was peripheral blood, collected in a trial of Ad26.COV2.S vaccine versus placebo. All receptors come from a person between 18 and 65 years old who received the Ad26.COV2.S COVID-19 vaccine or a placebo.

This clone was seen just once. The gene calls are TRBV15 and TRBJ2-2; TRBD2 aligns across 15 bases. The germline V gene encodes CDR1 LNHNV and CDR2 YYDKDF (reference sequence). This CDR3 is 19 amino acids long. Trimming took 5 bases from V and 4 from J; bases not matched to a gene: 11. CDR3 in DNA: TGTGCCACCAGCCCAGCCCCCGGACTAGCGGGAGGGCTCACCGGGGAGCTGTTTTTT. The encoded protein is CATSPAPGLAGGLTGELFF.

The chain is built from TRBV6-6 and TRBJ2-5; 9 bases map to TRBD2. The J segment lost 1 base and the V segment lost 5 bases, leaving 5 bases of the junction unmatched. Germline V gives CDR1 MNHNY, CDR2 SVGAGI (reference sequence). The CDR3 contains 15 residues. The CDR3 spells CASSDSGSPQETQYF. DNA for the CDR3: TGTGCCAGCAGTGATAGCGGGAGTCCCCAAGAGACCCAGTACTTC.

The chain uses TRBV14 and TRBJ2-1; TRBD2 matches at 9 bases. The CDR3 contains 18 residues. Per germline, CDR1 SGHDN and CDR2 FVKESK. Trimming took 3 bases from V and 0 from J; bases not matched to a gene: 9. The CDR3 spells CASSQLAGAPFSYNEQFF. As DNA, the CDR3 is TGTGCCAGCAGCCAGTTAGCGGGAGCCCCTTTCTCCTACAATGAGCAGTTCTTC.

The chain joins TRBV5-4 to TRBJ2-1; D not certain. V lost 1 base and J lost 5, with 7 bases in between. This CDR3 has 13 residues. From germline, CDR1 is SGHNT and CDR2 YYREEE (reference sequence). CDR3 in DNA: TGTGCCAGCAGCTTGTCTCAGAACAATGAGCAGTTCTTC. Its translation: CASSLSQNNEQFF.

This rearrangement joins TRBV18 to TRBJ2-5; D is possibly TRBD1 (6 bases). The CDR3 is 15 amino acids. The V end lost 2 bases, the J end lost 5 bases, and 15 bases lay between the germline ends. Germline lookup yields CDR1 KGHSH and CDR2 LQKENI. This chain's CDR3 is CASSPNRVEGETQYF. DNA of the CDR3: TGTGCCAGCTCACCAAACAGGGTCGAAGGTGAGACCCAGTACTTC.

The sample holds many counts of this clone. This sequence joins TRBV6-1 and TRBJ1-4; 7 bases are a match to TRBD1. The CDR3 contains 15 residues. Germline loops: CDR1 MNHNS, CDR2 SASEGT. V was pared by 3 bases and J by 6 bases, with 7 bases of the junction left unmatched. CDR3 loop: CASSDYRGGDEKLFF. Here the CDR3 DNA reads TGTGCCAGCAGTGATTACAGGGGAGGAGATGAAAAACTGTTTTTT.